This T cell receptor beta chain was recovered during a study of blood T cells in healthy people across ages (dated by TCRdb to about 2015). The study in broad terms: In model experiments, roughly one uniquely barcoded TCR beta cDNA molecule per two T cells was captured by template switching. For two donors (one aged 18 to 29 and one aged 80 or older), the study analyzed two additional independent replicas of 1 million unique cDNA reads from the same blood draw. Donors were grouped into four age groups: young (average 16 years), middle-aged (roughly 38), aged (62) and long-lived (about 90). To avoid experimental bias, donors of different ages were spread randomly across the sequencing lanes. The study measured age-related changes in TCR beta repertoire diversity using deep sequencing normalized with unique cDNA molecular identifiers.

Concerning this clonotype itself: Its antigen is still unknown. No much larger clone is present one base from it, and per-base qualities are unavailable.

Inclusive of the bounding cysteine and phenylalanine, the CDR3 is 13 residues long. Of all the DNA, just the CDR3 is kept, 39 bases in frame from base 1. The V and J ends are trimmed by 5 bases and 2 bases, leaving 9 bases between them. Sequences LGHNT (CDR1) and FRNRAP (CDR2) are obtained from the germline V gene. The donors were 40 or so Caucasian individuals from Russia, aged roughly 6 to 100 years, who were systemically healthy. Each donor gave ten milliliters of peripheral blood, drawn into EDTA-treated Vacutainer tubes. PBMCs were isolated by Ficoll-Paque density-gradient centrifugation, with at least 6 million obtained per sample. Total RNA was extracted from PBMCs with Trizol reagent, with at least 5.5 micrograms obtained per sample. For every donor, flow cytometry on a PBMC aliquot measured the percentage of naive CD45RAhigh/CD27high T cells. General findings and caveats noted by the study authors: Compared with the aged group, the long-lived group had more naive CD4+ T cells, fewer expanded clones and increased TCR diversity, suggesting age selection. Observed TCR beta diversity per million T cells fell roughly linearly with age, and a significant reduction was already apparent by age about 36. Because the CMV infection status of the donors was unknown, age-related changes in expanded clonotypes may potentially have been confounded. The percentage of naive T cells measured by flow cytometry correlated strongly with observed TCR beta diversity. Bulk unsorted PBMC profiling prevented conclusive comparison of naive and antigen-experienced compartments. Total diversity estimates from one million sequenced T cells were considered lower bounds and underestimates.

Library generation was performed with 5' RACE. Reads for this sample came from an Illumina HiSeq 2500. A second PCR of about 7 to 12 cycles was performed with a sample-barcoded 5' primer and a J-beta primer mix. A template-switch 5' adaptor carrying 12 random nucleotides introduced a unique molecular identifier onto each TCR beta cDNA molecule. Each sample yielded at least 3 million CDR3-containing paired-end reads. The Mint cDNA synthesis kit, primed by a TRBC-specific oligonucleotide, was used to synthesize first-strand cDNA from all RNA. Following uracil-DNA glycosylase treatment, a first 18-cycle PCR with universal primers M1SS and BC2_uni_R was performed on all cDNA. Per the authors' processing: For normalization, 1 million high-quality reads were randomly selected from each sample, with every read carrying a distinct molecular identifier. Reads sharing molecular identifiers were discarded rather than binned into consensus sequences. MiTCR, with a Q25 quality threshold and the strictest error-elimination algorithm, was used for CDR3 identification, clonotype clustering and error correction. A nonparametric unseen species model with Euler transformation was used to estimate a lower bound on total TCR beta diversity. The public reads were quality trimmed at Q25 with fastp and then assembled into clones with MiXCR by TCRdb, keeping productive beta chains. Rows merge per CDR3 protein into single entries with the most common DNA and genes. V and J calls and clone size were set by TCRdb, not the authors. The sample records about a million distinct CDR3 sequences, more than 30% of which are singletons. The biggest ten clones account for around 13% of the sample.

The chain employs TRBV12-5 and TRBJ1-2; the D gene identity is not certain. The sequence was obtained from a man aged 18 to 29 in good health. Input material: blood. The DNA is as follows: TGTGCTAGTGGTCCTTCAGGAAACTATGGCTACACCTTC. The encoded protein is CASGPSGNYGYTF.